This entry lists 30 T cell receptor beta chains sequenced from one sample in a study of blood T cell repertoires in COVID-19. Measured with immunoSEQ multiplex PCR; TCRdb has only the in-frame clones, and not every one. This table has under 130,000 clones, almost 90% appearing once. Sequenced: peripheral blood. The source is a human donor in a cohort sampled during active COVID-19.

The V gene is TRBV18, the J gene TRBJ1-1; D gene ambiguous. CDR3 length: 14 amino acids. CDR1 and CDR2 from the germline V gene are KGHSH and LQKENI. V gave up 4 bases and J gave up 1 base, with 10 bases separating them. The CDR3 spells CASSQSITNTEAFF. The CDR3 DNA is TGTGCCAGCTCACAAAGCATAACGAACACTGAAGCTTTCTTT.

This clone showed up many times. This rearrangement joins TRBV9 to TRBJ2-3; 10 nucleotides match TRBD2. The CDR3 loop spans 23 amino acids. In germline, CDR1 is SGDLS, CDR2 YYNGEE. J was trimmed by 0 bases and V by 4 bases; bases with no gene match: 26. The chain's CDR3 is CASSPTWGVAGGAGSGSTDTQYF. In DNA form, the CDR3 reads TGTGCCAGCAGCCCCACCTGGGGGGTAGCGGGGGGAGCGGGCTCCGGTAGCACAGATACGCAGTATTTT. The full variable domain, with the rest looked up from reference TRBV9 and TRBJ2-3, is DSGVTQTPKHLITATGQRVTLRCSPRSGDLSVYWYQQSLDQGLQFLIQYYNGEERAKGNILERFSAQQFPDLHSELNLSSLELGDSALYFCASSPTWGVAGGAGSGSTDTQYFGPGTRLTVL.

The chain's CDR3 is CASSPGRGNTEAFF. The CDR3 DNA is TGTGCCAGCAGCCCCGGGAGGGGTAACACTGAAGCTTTCTTT. This chain links TRBV11-2 with TRBJ1-1, with D maybe TRBD1 (5 bases). The ends were cut back, 5 bases at V and 2 bases at J, with 12 bases in the middle. The CDR3 has 14 residues. The germline gives CDR1 SGHAT, CDR2 FQNNGV. The entire variable domain, with the rest obtained from reference TRBV11-2 and TRBJ1-1, is as follows: EAGVAQSPRYKIIEKRQSVAFWCNPISGHATLYWYQQILGQGPKLLIQFQNNGVVDDSQLPKDRFSAERLKGVDSTLKIQPAKLEDSAVYLCASSPGRGNTEAFFGQGTRLTVV.

The genes are TRBV11-2 and TRBJ2-2, with TRBD1 identical over 9 bases. The CDR3 is 15 residues long. Germline V CDR1 and CDR2: SGHAT, FQNNGV. Trimming removed 3 bases from V and 5 bases from J; junction bases left unmatched: 4. The CDR3 is CASSFRGTGTGELFF. DNA of the CDR3: TGTGCCAGCAGCTTCAGGGGGACAGGGACCGGGGAGCTGTTTTTT.

There are a few counts of this clone. V and J are TRBV9 and TRBJ2-1; possible D gene TRBD2, 6 bases. Germline lookup yields CDR1 SGDLS and CDR2 YYNGEE. The CDR3 sequence is 16 residues long. V lost 4 bases and J lost 7, with 21 bases in between. CDR3 DNA: TGTGCCAGCAGCCCAACGTTGGTGCCCGCGGGGAATGAGCAGTTCTTC. Its translation is CASSPTLVPAGNEQFF.

The chain employs TRBV19 and TRBJ2-1; 9 nucleotides agree with TRBD2. This CDR3 is 15 amino acids long. CDR1 is LNHDA and CDR2 is SQIVND in the germline V gene (reference sequence). Trimming at V came to 3 bases and at J to 6 bases, leaving 6 bases not matched to a gene. CDR3 nucleotide sequence: TGTGCCAGTAGTATTCACCTAGCGGGATCCAATGAGCAGTTCTTC. This encodes CASSIHLAGSNEQFF.

The chain employs TRBV30 and TRBJ1-4, with D maybe TRBD1 (6 bases). Germline-derived CDR1 and CDR2 are GTSNPN and SVGIG (reference sequence). Trimming stripped 0 bases from V and 7 bases from J, with 12 bases between. CDR3 length equals 14 residues. Written as DNA, the CDR3 is TGTGCCTGGAGTGTCGCAGGGGTGGCTGAAAAACTGTTTTTT. It codes for CAWSVAGVAEKLFF.

The chain links TRBV5-1 to TRBJ1-1, with TRBD1 as a possible D gene (5 bases). CDR3 length: 16 amino acids. Germline-derived CDR1 and CDR2 are SGHRS and YFSETQ. V was clipped by 0 bases and J by 3 bases, with 15 bases between them. The CDR3 DNA sequence: TGCGCCAGCAGCTTGGAGGGGCCCCTCAGGGACACTGAAGCTTTCTTT. Amino acid sequence: CASSLEGPLRDTEAFF. Full variable domain (missing parts from reference TRBV5-1 and TRBJ1-1): KAGVTQTPRYLIKTRGQQVTLSCSPISGHRSVSWYQQTPGQGLQFLFEYFSETQRNKGNFPGRFSGRQFSNSRSEMNVSTLELGDSALYLCASSLEGPLRDTEAFFGQGTRLTVV.

This clone was picked up one time. The chain carries TRBV7-9 and TRBJ2-4; a weak D match, TRBD1 (6 bases). Trimming pared 4 bases from V and 0 bases from J, leaving 16 bases between. The V gene's germline CDR1 is SEHNR and CDR2 FQNEAQ (reference sequence). This CDR3 has 17 amino acids. The DNA for the CDR3 is TGTGCCAGCAGCTCCCCCGGACAGATTTTAGCCAAAAACATTCAGTACTTC. Translated, it gives CASSSPGQILAKNIQYF.

V and J are TRBV6-2 or TRBV6-3 and TRBJ2-7; 9 bases are a match to TRBD1. Germline CDR1 MNHEY, CDR2 SVGEGT. Trimming at V came to 2 bases and at J to 4 bases, leaving 12 bases not matched to a gene. CDR3 length equals 17 residues. The CDR3 DNA reads TGTGCCAGCAGTTACGCCGACCGGGACAGGGACCCTTACGAGCAGTACTTC. This encodes CASSYADRDRDPYEQYF.

The sample holds a few counts of this clone. The CDR3 protein is CASSRRQGNYNEQFF. Written as DNA, the CDR3 is TGTGCCAGCAGCCGTCGACAGGGTAACTACAATGAGCAGTTCTTC. This chain links TRBV7-2 with TRBJ2-1; 7 bases align to TRBD1. Germline V gene sequence: CDR1 SGHTA, CDR2 FQGNSA. The CDR3 extends over 15 amino acids. The V segment lost 5 bases and the J segment 3 bases; nucleotides outside the gene matches: 7.

V usage is TRBV5-1 and J usage is TRBJ1-2; TRBD1 might be the D (6 bases). Germline assignment: CDR1 SGHRS and CDR2 YFSETQ. The length of the CDR3 is 17 residues. V was clipped by 6 bases and J by 0 bases, with 21 bases between them. CDR3 sequence: CASTLEAGVAANYGYTF. As DNA, the CDR3 is TGCGCCAGCACGCTTGAGGCAGGGGTGGCGGCTAACTATGGCTACACCTTC.

V gene TRBV7-2 combines with J gene TRBJ2-7; TRBD2 might be the D (5 bases). Germline V CDR1 and CDR2: SGHTA, FQGNSA. The V gene lost 2 bases and the J gene lost 5 bases, with 16 bases spanning the gap. CDR3 length equals 15 residues. CDR3 in amino acids: CASSLSRGLNNEQYF. The CDR3 DNA follows: TGTGCCAGCAGCTTATCCAGAGGGCTTAACAACGAGCAGTACTTC.

The rearrangement links TRBV7-2 to TRBJ2-7, with 9 bases fitting TRBD1. Germline CDR1 SGHTA, CDR2 FQGNSA. The CDR3 totals 15 residues. The junction had 5 bases not matched to a gene; V was cut back by 3 bases and J by 2 bases. DNA of the CDR3: TGTGCCAGCAGCTTTGCGGACAGGGGCCCCTACGAGCAGTACTTC. It encodes CASSFADRGPYEQYF.

The chain's CDR3 is CASSLTTGADTQYF. DNA for the CDR3: TGTGCCAGCAGCTTGACAACAGGTGCAGATACGCAGTATTTT. The chain has TRBV5-5 and TRBJ2-3, with TRBD1 as a possible D gene (5 bases). The CDR3 spans 14 residues. V lost 1 base to trimming and J lost 4 bases, with 10 bases between them. Germline CDR1 reads SGHKS; CDR2 reads YYEKEE (reference sequence).

This clone was counted a few times. V usage is TRBV11-1 and J usage is TRBJ1-5; 7 bases line up with TRBD1. Trimming cost V 5 bases and J 4 bases; bases outside gene matches: 8. The V gene's germline CDR1 is SGHAT and CDR2 FQDESV (reference sequence). The CDR3 contains 15 residues. CDR3 in amino acids: CASSMGGTANQPQHF. Written as DNA, the CDR3 is TGTGCCAGCAGCATGGGCGGGACAGCTAATCAGCCCCAGCATTTT.

In its sample, this clone ranks as medium-sized. The chain couples TRBV7-2 to TRBJ2-1; TRBD2 agrees at 7 bases. Germline trimming cut 4 bases from V and 5 bases from J; bases unmatched to any gene: 17. Germline V gene data show CDR1 as SGHTA and CDR2 as FQGNSA. This CDR3 comprises 18 residues. CDR3 in DNA: TGTGCCAGCAGCTCAAGTTCAGCCGGGAGGACTAGTCACAATGAGCAGTTCTTC. It specifies CASSSSSAGRTSHNEQFF.

The chain recombines TRBV29-1 with TRBJ2-7, with 7 positions matching TRBD1. The germline V gene encodes CDR1 SQVTM and CDR2 ANQGSEA. This CDR3 has 14 residues. The J segment lost 2 bases and the V segment lost 7 bases, leaving 11 bases of the junction unmatched. This chain's CDR3 is CSAVKGARTYEQYF. CDR3 bases: TGCAGCGCTGTGAAGGGGGCCCGAACCTACGAGCAGTACTTC.

V and J are TRBV19 and TRBJ1-1, with 8 bases aligning to TRBD1. With 5 bases clipped from V and 3 bases from J, the junction kept 5 bases outside the gene matches. CDR1 LNHDA and CDR2 SQIVND come from the germline V gene (reference sequence). The CDR3 is 14 residues long. CDR3 nucleotide sequence: TGTGCCAGTAGTCCTCGACAGGGGCACACTGAAGCTTTCTTT. It is translated as CASSPRQGHTEAFF.

This chain uses TRBV28 with TRBJ2-7; the D gene is possibly TRBD2 (5 bases). The CDR3 has 16 residues. V was cut by 5 bases and J by 2 bases, with 19 bases left in between. Germline V gene sequence: CDR1 MDHEN, CDR2 SYDVKM. The CDR3 DNA is TGTGCCAGCAGTCCACGGACGGGGTATGCTCCCTACGAGCAGTACTTC. Its translation: CASSPRTGYAPYEQYF.

The V gene is TRBV5-4, the J gene TRBJ2-1; a possible D gene is TRBD2 (5 bases). Germline lookup yields CDR1 SGHNT and CDR2 YYREEE (reference sequence). V lost 0 bases and J lost 8, with 12 bases in between. CDR3 size: 14 residues. The CDR3 DNA reads TGTGCCAGCAGCTTGGGGGAGTTTGCCGATGAGCAGTTCTTC. Translation gives CASSLGEFADEQFF.

J is TRBJ2-7 and V is TRBV25-1; D ambiguous. The CDR3 sequence is 11 residues long. Germline CDR1 and CDR2: MGHDK and SYGVNS. Trimming pared 3 bases from V and 10 bases from J, leaving 10 bases between. In DNA form, the CDR3 reads TGTGCCAGCAGTGATTTAGCAGTTCAGTACTTC. The encoded protein is CASSDLAVQYF.

J is TRBJ1-1 and V is TRBV25-1; 7 nucleotides agree with TRBD1. The CDR3 sequence is 15 residues long. Germline V CDR1 and CDR2: MGHDK, SYGVNS. Trimming cost V 6 bases and J 1 base; bases outside gene matches: 8. Here the CDR3 reads CASREGAGENTEAFF. The CDR3 DNA is TGTGCCAGCAGGGAGGGGGCCGGAGAGAACACTGAAGCTTTCTTT.

The chain carries TRBV6-5 and TRBJ2-1; 7 bases fit TRBD2. CDR3 size: 15 residues. Germline V CDR1 and CDR2: MNHEY, SVGAGI. J was trimmed by 2 bases and V by 2 bases; bases with no gene match: 3. The CDR3 loop is CASSYPGTTYNEQFF. The CDR3 DNA is TGTGCCAGCAGTTACCCCGGGACTACCTACAATGAGCAGTTCTTC.

This clone was counted a single time. This rearrangement joins TRBV2 to TRBJ1-5, with D possibly matching TRBD1 (5 bases). V gave up 2 bases and J gave up 4 bases, with 9 bases separating them. This CDR3 has 14 amino acids. The germline CDR1 and CDR2 sequences are SNHLY and FYNNEI. The CDR3 DNA reads as TGTGCCAGCAGTGAATATGGGGCAAATCAGCCCCAGCATTTT. Protein sequence: CASSEYGANQPQHF.

This rearrangement joins TRBV7-9 to TRBJ2-5, with a possible D match to TRBD1 (6 bases). Germline CDR1 reads SEHNR; CDR2 reads FQNEAQ (reference sequence). The V end was cut by 5 bases, the J end by 2 bases, with 12 bases between. The CDR3 spans 14 residues. The CDR3 loop reads CASSGGQQQETQYF. DNA of the CDR3: TGTGCCAGCAGCGGTGGACAGCAACAAGAGACCCAGTACTTC.

The chain is built from TRBV19 and TRBJ2-3; TRBD2 matches at 9 bases. J gave up 3 bases and V 6 bases, and 4 bases lay outside the gene matches. The V gene's germline CDR1 is LNHDA and CDR2 SQIVND (reference sequence). The CDR3 has 14 amino acids. This chain's CDR3 is CASSVAGETDTQYF. The CDR3 coding sequence is TGTGCCAGTAGCGTAGCGGGAGAGACAGATACGCAGTATTTT.

This chain joins TRBV27 and TRBJ2-3; TRBD1 might be the D (5 bases). The V end lost 3 bases, the J end lost 0 bases, and 10 bases lay between the germline ends. This CDR3 has 15 residues. CDR1 and CDR2 from the germline V gene are MNHEY and SMNVEV (reference sequence). The CDR3 region is CASSFARASTDTQYF. CDR3 sequence (DNA): TGTGCCAGCAGTTTTGCCAGGGCTAGCACAGATACGCAGTATTTT.

The V gene is TRBV27, the J gene TRBJ1-5; no definite D call. CDR1 MNHEY and CDR2 SMNVEV come from the germline V gene (reference sequence). The CDR3 extends over 9 amino acids. The CDR3 nucleotides are TGTGCGGCGGGACAGCCCCAGCATTTT. Protein sequence: CAAGQPQHF.

The CDR3, as DNA: TGTGCCAGCAGTTACTCGAACAGGGGAGCCACCGGGGAGCTGTTTTTT. It translates to CASSYSNRGATGELFF. The chain has TRBV6-2 or TRBV6-3 and TRBJ2-2; 7 nucleotides agree with TRBD1. Losses at the gene ends were 0 bases for V and 4 bases for J; bases not matched to a gene: 5. Germline CDR1 is MNHEY and CDR2 is SVGEGT. The CDR3 has 16 residues.